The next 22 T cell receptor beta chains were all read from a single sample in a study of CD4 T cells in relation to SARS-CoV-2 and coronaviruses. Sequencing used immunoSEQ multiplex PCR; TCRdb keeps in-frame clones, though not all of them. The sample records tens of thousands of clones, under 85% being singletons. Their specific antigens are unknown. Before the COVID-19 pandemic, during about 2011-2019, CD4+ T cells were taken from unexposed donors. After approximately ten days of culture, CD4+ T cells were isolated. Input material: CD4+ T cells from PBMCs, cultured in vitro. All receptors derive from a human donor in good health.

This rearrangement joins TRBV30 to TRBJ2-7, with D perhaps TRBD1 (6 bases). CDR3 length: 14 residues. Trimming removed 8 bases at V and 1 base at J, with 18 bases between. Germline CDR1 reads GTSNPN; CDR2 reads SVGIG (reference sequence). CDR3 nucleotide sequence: TGTGCCGGGAAGAAGGGGGACCCATCCTACGAGCAGTACTTC. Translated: CAGKKGDPSYEQYF. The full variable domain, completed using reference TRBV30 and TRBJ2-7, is SQTIHQWPATLVQPVGSPLSLECTVEGTSNPNLYWYRQAAGRGLQLLFYSVGIGQISSEVPQNLSASRPQDRQFILSSKKLLLSDSGFYLCAGKKGDPSYEQYFGPGTRLTVT.

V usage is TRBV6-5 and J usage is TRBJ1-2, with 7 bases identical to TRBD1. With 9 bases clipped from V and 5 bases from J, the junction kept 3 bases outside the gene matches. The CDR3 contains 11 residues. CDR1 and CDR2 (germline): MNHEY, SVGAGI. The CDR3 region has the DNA TGTGCCAGTGGGACAGATTATGGCTACACCTTC. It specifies CASGTDYGYTF.

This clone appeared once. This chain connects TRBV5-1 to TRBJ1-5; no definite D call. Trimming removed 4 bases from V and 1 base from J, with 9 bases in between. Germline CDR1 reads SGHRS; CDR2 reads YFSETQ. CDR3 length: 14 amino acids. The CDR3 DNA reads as TGCGCCAGCAGCCCTGACCCGAGCAATCAGCCCCAGCATTTT. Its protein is CASSPDPSNQPQHF.

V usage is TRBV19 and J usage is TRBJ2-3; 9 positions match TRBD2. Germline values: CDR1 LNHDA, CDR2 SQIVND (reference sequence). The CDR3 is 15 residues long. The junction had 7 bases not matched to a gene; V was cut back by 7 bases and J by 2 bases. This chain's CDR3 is CASTSGASDTDTQYF. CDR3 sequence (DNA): TGTGCCAGTACTAGCGGGGCATCAGACACAGATACGCAGTATTTT.

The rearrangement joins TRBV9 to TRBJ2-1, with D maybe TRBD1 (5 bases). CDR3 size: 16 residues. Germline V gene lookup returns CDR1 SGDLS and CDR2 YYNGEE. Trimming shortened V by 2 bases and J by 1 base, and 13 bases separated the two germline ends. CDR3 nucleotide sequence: TGTGCCAGCAGCGTCGGATTAGGGGAATCCTACAATGAGCAGTTCTTC. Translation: CASSVGLGESYNEQFF.

For the CDR3, the DNA is TGTGCCAGCAGCGTAGGGGCAGGGTGGGAGACCCAGTACTTC. This translates into CASSVGAGWETQYF. The chain has TRBV9 and TRBJ2-5, with a weak D call TRBD1 (5 bases). V lost 0 bases to trimming and J lost 5 bases, with 11 bases between them. CDR1 and CDR2 from the germline V gene are SGDLS and YYNGEE. This CDR3 contains 14 residues.

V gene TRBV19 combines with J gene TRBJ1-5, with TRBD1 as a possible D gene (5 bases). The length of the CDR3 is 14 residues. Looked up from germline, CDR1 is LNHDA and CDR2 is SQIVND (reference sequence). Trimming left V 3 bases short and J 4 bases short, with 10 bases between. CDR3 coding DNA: TGTGCCAGTAGTATTGCCTCAGGGAATCAGCCCCAGCATTTT. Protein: CASSIASGNQPQHF.

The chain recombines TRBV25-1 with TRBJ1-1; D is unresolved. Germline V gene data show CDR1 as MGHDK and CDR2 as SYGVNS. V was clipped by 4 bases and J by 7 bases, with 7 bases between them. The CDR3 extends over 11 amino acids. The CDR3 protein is CASSAHNEAFF. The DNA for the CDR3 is TGTGCCAGCAGTGCCCACAATGAAGCTTTCTTT.

CDR3 amino acids: CASSPGQSSYNEQFF. The DNA for the CDR3 is TGTGCCAGCAGCCCGGGACAGAGCTCCTACAATGAGCAGTTCTTC. The chain carries TRBV3-1 (or the pseudogene TRBV3-2) and TRBJ2-1, with TRBD1 identical over 7 bases. Per the germline V gene, CDR1 is LGHDT and CDR2 is YNNKEL (reference sequence). V was clipped by 4 bases and J by 0 bases; unmatched bases: 3. CDR3 length: 15 residues.

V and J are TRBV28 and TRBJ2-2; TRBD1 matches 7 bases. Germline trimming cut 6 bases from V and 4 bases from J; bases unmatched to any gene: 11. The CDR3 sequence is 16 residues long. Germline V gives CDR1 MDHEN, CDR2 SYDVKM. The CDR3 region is CASSNLRSGGTGELFF. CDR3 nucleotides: TGTGCCAGCAGCAATCTAAGATCAGGGGGCACCGGGGAGCTGTTTTTT.

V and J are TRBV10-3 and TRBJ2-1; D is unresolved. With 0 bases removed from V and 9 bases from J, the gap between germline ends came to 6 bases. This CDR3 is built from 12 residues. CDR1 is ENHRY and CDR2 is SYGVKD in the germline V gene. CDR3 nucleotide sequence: TGTGCCATCAGTGAGTCGTTAGGTGAGCAGTTCTTC. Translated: CAISESLGEQFF.

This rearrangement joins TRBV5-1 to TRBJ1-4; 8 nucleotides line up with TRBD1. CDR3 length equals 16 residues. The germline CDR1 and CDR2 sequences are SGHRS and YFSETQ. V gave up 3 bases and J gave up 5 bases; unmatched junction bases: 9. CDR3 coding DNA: TGCGCCAGCAGCTCAGGCGGACAGGGAAGGAATGAAAAACTGTTTTTT. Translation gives CASSSGGQGRNEKLFF.

In DNA form, the CDR3 reads TGCGCCAGCAGCTCCCTGTCCCAGGGGGCGACTGGCCACGAGCAGTACTTC. This codes for CASSSLSQGATGHEQYF. The J gene is TRBJ2-7, the V gene TRBV5-1; 8 bases match TRBD1. CDR1 is SGHRS and CDR2 is YFSETQ in the germline V gene. The CDR3 runs to 17 residues. V was clipped by 3 bases and J by 5 bases; unmatched bases: 16.

The CDR3 sequence: CASSQPHGTSGKDTQYF. The CDR3 DNA reads TGCGCCAGCAGCCAGCCCCATGGGACTAGCGGGAAAGATACGCAGTATTTT. J is TRBJ2-3 and V is TRBV4-1, with 13 bases lining up with TRBD2. Germline lookup yields CDR1 MGHRA and CDR2 YSYEKL. The CDR3 extends over 17 amino acids. J gave up 5 bases and V 3 bases, and 8 bases lay outside the gene matches.

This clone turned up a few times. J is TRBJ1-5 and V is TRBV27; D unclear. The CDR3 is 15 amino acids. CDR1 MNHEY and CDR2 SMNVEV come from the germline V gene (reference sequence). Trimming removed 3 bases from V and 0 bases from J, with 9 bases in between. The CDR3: CASSFECYSNQPQHF. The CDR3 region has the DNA TGTGCCAGCAGTTTCGAATGCTATAGCAATCAGCCCCAGCATTTT.

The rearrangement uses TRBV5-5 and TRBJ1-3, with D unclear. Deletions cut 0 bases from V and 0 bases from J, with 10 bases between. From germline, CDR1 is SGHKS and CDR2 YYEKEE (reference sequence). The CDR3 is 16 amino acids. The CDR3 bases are TGTGCCAGCAGCTTGGGGCCATGGAACTCTGGAAACACCATATATTTT. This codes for CASSLGPWNSGNTIYF.

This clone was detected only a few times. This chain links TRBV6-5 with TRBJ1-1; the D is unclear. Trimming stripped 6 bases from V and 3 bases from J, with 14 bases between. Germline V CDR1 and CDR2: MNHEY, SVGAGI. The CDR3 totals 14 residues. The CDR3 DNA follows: TGTGCCAGCAGGAGACAAGACCGATACACTGAAGCTTTCTTT. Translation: CASRRQDRYTEAFF.

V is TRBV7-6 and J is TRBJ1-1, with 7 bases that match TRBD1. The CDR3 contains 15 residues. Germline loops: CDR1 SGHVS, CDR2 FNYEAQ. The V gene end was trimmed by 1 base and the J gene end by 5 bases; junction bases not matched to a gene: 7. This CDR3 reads CASSLDGDRGTEAFF. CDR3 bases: TGTGCCAGCAGCTTAGACGGGGACAGAGGAACTGAAGCTTTCTTT.

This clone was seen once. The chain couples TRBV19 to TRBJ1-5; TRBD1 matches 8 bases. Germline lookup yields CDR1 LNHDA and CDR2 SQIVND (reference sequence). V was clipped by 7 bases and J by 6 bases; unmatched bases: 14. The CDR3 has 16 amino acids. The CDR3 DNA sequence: TGTGCCAGTACCACGAAAGCCGGACAGGGAGGTCAGCCCCAGCATTTT. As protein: CASTTKAGQGGQPQHF.

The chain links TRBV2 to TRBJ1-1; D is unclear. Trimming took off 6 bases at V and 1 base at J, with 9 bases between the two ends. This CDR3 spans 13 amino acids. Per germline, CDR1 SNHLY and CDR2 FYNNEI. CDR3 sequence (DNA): TGTGCCAGCAGGTTGGACGGGAACACTGAAGCTTTCTTT. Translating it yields CASRLDGNTEAFF.

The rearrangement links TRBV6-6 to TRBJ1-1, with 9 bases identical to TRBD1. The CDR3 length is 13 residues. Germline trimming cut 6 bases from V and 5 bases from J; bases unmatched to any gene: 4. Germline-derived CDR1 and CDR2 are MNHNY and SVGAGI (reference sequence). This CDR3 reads CASRGQGPTEAFF. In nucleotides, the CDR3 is TGTGCCAGCAGGGGACAGGGACCGACTGAAGCTTTCTTT.

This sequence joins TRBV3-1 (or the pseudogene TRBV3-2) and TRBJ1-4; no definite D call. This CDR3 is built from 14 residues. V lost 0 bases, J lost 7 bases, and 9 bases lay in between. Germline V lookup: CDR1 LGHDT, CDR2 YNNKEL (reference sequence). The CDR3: CASSQESGTEKLFF. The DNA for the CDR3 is TGTGCCAGCAGCCAAGAGTCGGGCACTGAAAAACTGTTTTTT.